Sequencing of this T cell receptor (beta chain) was carried out in a study of T-cell reconstitution after alpha-beta-depleted transplantation in children. Study results and limitations: By one year post-transplant, T-cell counts and diversity largely arose from T cells that were newly produced. Several hundred graft clones that had expanded were reportedly the source of alpha-beta T cells about two months after transplant. Day-60 TCRbeta diversity that was high in some patients was derived from surviving recipient T cells and thymic progenitors.

The CDR3 consists of 14 residues. Trimming cost V 0 bases and J 2 bases; bases outside gene matches: 1. Germline V gene data show CDR1 as LGHNA and CDR2 as YSLEER. In its sample, this clonotype was seen many times. Its antigen is not known. For TCRbeta, the library was prepared with unique molecular identifiers. MiXCR, applied by TCRdb to the PCR reads, yields one record per CDR3 protein. The sample consists of 450,000 to 600,000 distinct CDR3 sequences, roughly 10% of them appearing once. This clonotype was sampled from a child aged 2 to 10 with inherited bone marrow failure, due to receive a stem cell transplant. The V call is TRBV4-3, the J call TRBJ2-7; the match to TRBD1 covers 7 bases. This sample comprised PBMCs, obtained before TCRalphabeta/CD19-depleted stem cell transplant. CDR3 nucleotide sequence: TGCGCCAGCAGCCAAGAGACAGGGACCTACGAGCAGTACTTC. Its translation: CASSQETGTYEQYF.